A single sample is the source of the 23 T cell receptor beta chains below, sequenced in a study of CD8 T cells in Susac syndrome. Random hexamers were used to reverse transcribe roughly 0.45 to 1 ug of RNA. TCRdb reprocessed the immunoSEQ multiplex PCR reads with MiXCR, giving one entry per CDR3 protein. Found here are about 150,000 distinct CDR3 sequences, roughly 96% of them singletons; the top ten hold approximately 0.17%. Source material: CD4+ T cells from PBMCs. The receptors were sampled from a human donor with Susac syndrome.

The chain links TRBV4-2 to TRBJ2-7; TRBD2 matches at 12 bases. The J segment lost 6 bases and the V segment lost 1 base, leaving 4 bases of the junction unmatched. This CDR3 is built from 15 residues. Germline loops: CDR1 LGHNA, CDR2 YNFKEQ. CDR3 nucleotides: TGTGCCAGCAGCCAAGGGACTAGCGGGGAATCCGAGCAGTACTTC. Translating it yields CASSQGTSGESEQYF.

This clonotype was seen only once. The J gene is TRBJ2-4, the V gene TRBV5-1, with D perhaps matching TRBD1 (6 bases). Trimming pared 7 bases from V and 6 bases from J, leaving 17 bases between. Germline V gene data show CDR1 as SGHRS and CDR2 as YFSETQ. The CDR3 is 14 amino acids. CDR3 DNA: TGCGCCAGCGGCGAACAGGGATCGGGAAACATTCAGTACTTC. Protein product: CASGEQGSGNIQYF.

The rearrangement links TRBV4-1 to TRBJ1-2; 8 nucleotides agree with TRBD1. CDR3 length: 16 amino acids. Looked up from germline, CDR1 is MGHRA and CDR2 is YSYEKL. The V segment lost 4 bases and the J segment 8 bases; nucleotides outside the gene matches: 15. As DNA, the CDR3 is TGCGCCAGCAGCCTCGTAGGGCAGGGGGCGCAGGAAGGCTACACCTTC. Amino acids: CASSLVGQGAQEGYTF.

The J gene is TRBJ1-5, the V gene TRBV2; 9 nucleotides agree with TRBD1. Unmatched junction bases numbered 7, after V lost 7 bases and J lost 3 bases. Looked up from germline, CDR1 is SNHLY and CDR2 is FYNNEI. CDR3 length: 15 amino acids. For the CDR3, the DNA is TGTGCCAGCACCACAACAGGGGGCCCCAATCAGCCCCAGCATTTT. Amino acid sequence: CASTTTGGPNQPQHF.

This chain joins TRBV29-1 and TRBJ2-1; D tentatively fits TRBD1 or TRBD2 (6 bases each). V was pared by 4 bases and J by 5 bases, with 12 bases between. The CDR3 length is 13 residues. Germline CDR1 is SQVTM and CDR2 is ANQGSEA. Here the CDR3 reads CSVGGAGHNEQFF. Here the CDR3 DNA reads TGCAGCGTTGGGGGGGCGGGGCACAATGAGCAGTTCTTC.

The rearrangement uses TRBV29-1 and TRBJ2-7, with D unresolved. Trimming took 4 bases from V and 0 from J, leaving 7 bases between them. The germline V gene has CDR1 SQVTM and CDR2 ANQGSEA. This CDR3 region has 12 residues. CDR3 sequence (DNA): TGCAGCGTTGGGCAGAGCTCCTACGAGCAGTACTTC. Its protein is CSVGQSSYEQYF.

This chain joins TRBV5-4 and TRBJ2-2; D remains unclear. This CDR3 is built from 15 residues. The V gene lost 3 bases and the J gene lost 1 base, with 10 bases spanning the gap. Germline values: CDR1 SGHNT, CDR2 YYREEE (reference sequence). CDR3 DNA: TGTGCCAGCAGCTCAGGCCCCCTGAACACCGGGGAGCTGTTTTTT. This gives the protein CASSSGPLNTGELFF.

CDR3 DNA sequence: TGTGCCAGCAGTCGCTCGGACAGGGGTGCCTACGAGCAGTACTTC. Its translation is CASSRSDRGAYEQYF. The genes are TRBV2 and TRBJ2-7; 9 positions match TRBD1. With V trimmed by 5 bases and J by 2 bases, 7 bases remained unmatched. CDR3 size: 15 residues. CDR1 is SNHLY and CDR2 is FYNNEI in the germline V gene.

This clonotype was seen a single time. The rearrangement links TRBV18 to TRBJ2-2; D not resolved. With 6 bases removed from V and 3 bases from J, the gap between germline ends came to 5 bases. This CDR3 contains 12 residues. CDR1 is KGHSH and CDR2 is LQKENI in the germline V gene. CDR3 residues: CASSSDTGELFF. CDR3 coding DNA: TGTGCCAGCTCCTCAGACACCGGGGAGCTGTTTTTT.

This sequence joins TRBV3-1 and TRBJ1-4; no definite D call. With 0 bases removed from V and 4 bases from J, the gap between germline ends came to 12 bases. In germline, CDR1 is LGHDT, CDR2 YNNKEL (reference sequence). This CDR3 contains 16 residues. In DNA form, the CDR3 reads TGTGCCAGCAGCCAAGATACCGGGCGGGTTAATGAAAAACTGTTTTTT. This sequence encodes CASSQDTGRVNEKLFF.

The V call is TRBV7-9, the J call TRBJ2-1; TRBD1 matches 7 bases. The J segment lost 11 bases and the V segment lost 5 bases, leaving 9 bases of the junction unmatched. This CDR3 has 13 amino acids. The germline gives CDR1 SEHNR, CDR2 FQNEAQ (reference sequence). CDR3 bases: TGTGCCAGCAGCACCCGACAGGGATGGAAGCAGTTCTTC. It specifies CASSTRQGWKQFF.

V is TRBV6-2 or TRBV6-3 and J is TRBJ2-2; D not resolved. Trimming stripped 5 bases from V and 3 bases from J, with 10 bases between. The length of the CDR3 is 14 residues. The germline V gene encodes CDR1 MNHEY and CDR2 SVGEGT. CDR3: CASSKRLDTGELFF. The CDR3 nucleotides are TGTGCCAGCAGTAAACGACTGGACACCGGGGAGCTGTTTTTT.

V and J are TRBV18 and TRBJ2-1; no reliable D call. Deletions cut 2 bases from V and 7 bases from J, with 6 bases between. The V gene's germline CDR1 is KGHSH and CDR2 LQKENI. The CDR3 has 12 residues. The CDR3 DNA reads TGTGCCAGCTCACCATCAGGTAATGAGCAGTTCTTC. Translating gives CASSPSGNEQFF.

This sequence joins TRBV20-1 and TRBJ2-5; D ambiguous. The CDR3 sequence is 10 residues long. Germline V gene lookup returns CDR1 DFQATT and CDR2 SNEGSKA (reference sequence). Trimming stripped 5 bases from V and 5 bases from J, with 6 bases between. This CDR3 is CSAGRETQYF. Here the CDR3 DNA reads TGCAGTGCTGGACGGGAGACCCAGTACTTC.

V and J are TRBV18 and TRBJ2-1; D is uncertain. The germline V gene encodes CDR1 KGHSH and CDR2 LQKENI. This CDR3 is 16 amino acids long. V shed 3 bases and J shed 0 bases, with 12 bases lying between them. The CDR3 protein is CASSPPSVSSYNEQFF. The CDR3 region has the DNA TGTGCCAGCTCACCCCCCAGCGTCAGCTCCTACAATGAGCAGTTCTTC.

This clonotype has a handful of counts. CDR3 bases: TGCAGTGCCCGGACGGCGAACACTGAAGCTTTCTTT. This sequence encodes CSARTANTEAFF. V and J are TRBV20-1 and TRBJ1-1; D not certain. V was trimmed by 6 bases and J by 1 base, leaving 9 bases between them. Germline CDR1 is DFQATT and CDR2 is SNEGSKA (reference sequence). The CDR3 length is 12 residues.

The J gene is TRBJ2-3, the V gene TRBV9; 8 nucleotides agree with TRBD1. There are 15 residues in the CDR3. J gave up 0 bases and V 3 bases, and 3 bases lay outside the gene matches. From germline, CDR1 is SGDLS and CDR2 YYNGEE. In DNA form, the CDR3 reads TGTGCCAGCAGCGCCAGGGGGCTTAGCACAGATACGCAGTATTTT. It codes for CASSARGLSTDTQYF.

The chain carries TRBV9 and TRBJ2-3, with D perhaps TRBD2 (6 bases). V lost 0 bases, J lost 0 bases, and 11 bases lay in between. The CDR3 is 16 amino acids. Looked up from germline, CDR1 is SGDLS and CDR2 is YYNGEE. The CDR3 region has the DNA TGTGCCAGCAGCGTAGCTGGCGGGACCAGCACAGATACGCAGTATTTT. Protein sequence: CASSVAGGTSTDTQYF.

This clonotype was picked up one time. The rearrangement uses TRBV20-1 and TRBJ2-4; unclear D gene. This CDR3 is built from 16 residues. Germline V CDR1 and CDR2: DFQATT, SNEGSKA (reference sequence). Trimming stripped 0 bases from V and 0 bases from J, with 12 bases between. For the CDR3, the DNA is TGCAGTGCTAGAGATCAGTACTCCTTAGCCAAAAACATTCAGTACTTC. Amino acid sequence: CSARDQYSLAKNIQYF.

V gene TRBV5-4 combines with J gene TRBJ2-3; D not certain. This CDR3 is 12 amino acids long. V was trimmed by 5 bases and J by 5 bases, leaving 9 bases between them. The germline V gene encodes CDR1 SGHNT and CDR2 YYREEE (reference sequence). The CDR3 DNA follows: TGTGCCAGCAGTTTAGTCGGAGATACGCAGTATTTT. This encodes CASSLVGDTQYF.

The chain links TRBV5-1 to TRBJ2-2; TRBD2 might be the D (5 bases). This CDR3 is 14 amino acids long. The V gene's germline CDR1 is SGHRS and CDR2 YFSETQ. Between the trimmed V and J ends, which lost 6 bases and 5 bases, there was a span of 14 bases. In nucleotides, the CDR3 is TGCGCCAGCAACCCAAGCGGAGTAACCGGGGAGCTGTTTTTT. Protein product: CASNPSGVTGELFF.

The table lists this clonotype with a count of one. This chain joins TRBV4-1 and TRBJ2-7, with D perhaps TRBD1 (6 bases). The V end was cut by 0 bases, the J end by 3 bases, with 18 bases between. This CDR3 region has 17 residues. Per the germline V gene, CDR1 is MGHRA and CDR2 is YSYEKL. The CDR3 DNA reads as TGCGCCAGCAGCCAAGATCGGACAGATTCTATTAACTACGAGCAGTACTTC. Translation gives CASSQDRTDSINYEQYF.

The rearrangement links TRBV20-1 to TRBJ2-4; a possible D gene is TRBD1 (6 bases). V dropped 6 bases and J dropped 1 base, with 10 bases sitting between them. This CDR3 is built from 13 residues. CDR1 and CDR2 (germline): DFQATT, SNEGSKA (reference sequence). CDR3 amino acids: CSAPGQAKNIQYF. CDR3 coding DNA: TGCAGTGCCCCTGGACAGGCCAAAAACATTCAGTACTTC.